This record covers a single T cell receptor beta chain. What it binds is not known. It was with unique molecular identifiers that the TCRbeta library was prepared. TCRdb itself ran the PCR reads through MiXCR, one entry per CDR3 protein. The sample holds some 600,000 distinct CDR3 sequences, 10% to 15% seen once. The CDR3 has 16 amino acids. V dropped 2 bases and J dropped 4 bases, with 18 bases sitting between them. Germline CDR1 is DFQATT and CDR2 is SNEGSKA (reference sequence). These data belong to a study of T-cell reconstitution after alpha-beta-depleted transplantation in children. General study findings and limits: Reportedly, only several hundred clones from non-depleted graft cells drove alpha-beta T-cell counts at about two months. T-cell counts and diversity at one year post-transplant came mainly from newly produced T cells.

Here the sequenced sample was PBMCs, mostly from graft donor cells, taken 360 days after TCRalphabeta/CD19-depleted stem cell transplant. The gene calls are TRBV20-1 and TRBJ2-1; no clear D. This receptor was identified in a male patient younger than 18 who had a stem cell transplant for acute myeloid leukemia, so the T cells may come from the graft donor. The CDR3 DNA sequence: TGCAGTGCTAGATCCACCTTCTCTACGGGTTACAATGAGCAGTTCTTC. Translation: CSARSTFSTGYNEQFF.